Below, 8 T cell receptor beta chains from the same sample are listed, as sequenced in a study of T cell clones after liver transplantation. The assay was immunoSEQ multiplex PCR, and TCRdb's table has in-frame clones only and misses some. The sample holds 77,000 or so clones, 80% seen once. The sequenced sample was CD4+ T cells from blood, obtained 12 months after liver transplant. Receptors were obtained from a human patient who received a liver transplant. Some T cells may be provided by the graft donor.

The chain links TRBV6-5 to TRBJ2-5; 11 bases are shared with TRBD2. The CDR3 has 14 residues. After removal of 8 bases from V and 5 bases from J, the junction contained 7 bases not matched to a gene. The germline gives CDR1 MNHEY, CDR2 SVGAGI. The CDR3 protein is CASCRLAGSETQYF. CDR3 nucleotide sequence: TGTGCCAGCTGCAGACTAGCGGGATCTGAGACCCAGTACTTC.

This clone showed up just once. CDR3: CASSEGVVVSSSYNEQFF. The CDR3 DNA reads TGTGCCAGCAGTGAAGGTGTGGTCGTTTCGAGCTCCTACAATGAGCAGTTCTTC. J is TRBJ2-1 and V is TRBV6-1; D ambiguous. V was shortened by 1 base and J by 0 bases, with 16 bases between the two germline ends. Germline values: CDR1 MNHNS, CDR2 SASEGT. This CDR3 comprises 18 residues.

The gene calls are TRBV5-1 and TRBJ2-5, with D perhaps TRBD1 (6 bases). The CDR3 contains 16 residues. Germline values: CDR1 SGHRS, CDR2 YFSETQ. Trimming removed 1 base from V and 5 bases from J, with 18 bases in between. The CDR3 spells CASSLRARGMTETQYF. For the CDR3, the DNA is TGCGCCAGCAGCTTGAGGGCCAGGGGCATGACGGAGACCCAGTACTTC.

The gene calls are TRBV10-3 and TRBJ2-7; TRBD1 aligns across 11 bases. CDR3 size: 17 residues. The V gene's germline CDR1 is ENHRY and CDR2 SYGVKD. Trimming took 6 bases from V and 5 from J; bases not matched to a gene: 15. The CDR3 region has the DNA TGTGCCATCAGCGTCCAGAAACTTAGGACAGGGGGCCACGAGCAGTACTTC. Amino acid sequence: CAISVQKLRTGGHEQYF.

This sequence joins TRBV7-8 and TRBJ2-5; maybe TRBD2 (6 bases). This CDR3 is 15 amino acids long. V was pared by 0 bases and J by 5 bases, with 13 bases between. CDR1 SGHVS and CDR2 FQNEAQ come from the germline V gene. DNA for the CDR3: TGTGCCAGCAGCTTAGCGGAGGGTGAATCGGAGACCCAGTACTTC. As protein: CASSLAEGESETQYF. Supplemented by reference TRBV7-8 and TRBJ2-5, the full variable domain reads GAGVSQSPRYKVAKRGQDVALRCDPISGHVSLFWYQQALGQGPEFLTYFQNEAQLDKSGLPSDRFFAERPEGSVSTLKIQRTQQEDSAVYLCASSLAEGESETQYFGPGTRLLVL.

The chain employs TRBV2 and TRBJ2-2, with D perhaps matching TRBD2 (6 bases). The CDR3 covers 15 residues. Germline CDR1 SNHLY, CDR2 FYNNEI. V lost 7 bases and J lost 1, with 13 bases in between. This CDR3 reads CASTGTAGNTGELFF. The CDR3 region has the DNA TGTGCCAGCACAGGAACAGCGGGGAACACCGGGGAGCTGTTTTTT.

This clone was found once. V gene TRBV10-3 combines with J gene TRBJ2-3; a possible D gene is TRBD2 (5 bases). In germline, CDR1 is ENHRY, CDR2 SYGVKD. Trimming stripped 3 bases from V and 4 bases from J, with 17 bases between. This CDR3 spans 16 amino acids. Written as DNA, the CDR3 is TGTGCCATCAGTGAAGGGATTTTAGCGTCCGCAGATACGCAGTATTTT. Its protein is CAISEGILASADTQYF.

The chain is built from TRBV27 and TRBJ1-2; 8 positions agree with TRBD1. Trimming took 6 bases from V and 4 from J; bases not matched to a gene: 4. The CDR3 length is 13 residues. Germline V gene lookup returns CDR1 MNHEY and CDR2 SMNVEV (reference sequence). DNA of the CDR3: TGTGCCAGCAGCCGTACAGGGGGCTATGGCTACACCTTC. It encodes CASSRTGGYGYTF.